These T cell receptor beta chains were read from a single sample in a study of blood T cell repertoires in COVID-19. This table comes from immunoSEQ multiplex PCR, and its TCRdb copy is limited to in-frame clones, with some not included. This sample has about 310,000 clones, with around 87% found just once. The sequencing sample was made of peripheral blood. The receptors were sampled from a woman aged 40 to 50 with COVID-19, enrolled during active disease. CDR3s include the opening cysteine and the closing phenylalanine or tryptophan. A D gene is named only where the DNA matches it firmly. Size tells how often a clone was seen (once, few, many) or the class of an expanded clone, and some rows leave it out.

TRBJ2-3 . TRBV27 . 12 TGTGCCAGCAGTTCCGTTCCTGATACGCAGTATTTT CASSSVPDTQYF
TRBJ1-3 once TRBV18 . 18 TGTGCCAGCTCACCACGGGTTGCAGGGGCCGCGGCTGGAAACACCATATATTTT CASSPRVAGAAAGNTIYF
TRBJ2-5 . TRBV13 TRBD2 17 TGTGCCAGCAGCTTAGAGGAGAGTAGCGGGAGCCAAGAGACCCAGTACTTC CASSLEESSGSQETQYF
TRBJ1-4 . TRBV19 . 15 TGTGCCAGTAGGCCAGAACAGGGTGGTAATGAAAAACTGTTTTTT CASRPEQGGNEKLFF
TRBJ2-3 . TRBV12-3/TRBV12-4 . 11 TGTGCCAGCAGTTTTCGGGATACGCAGTATTTT CASSFRDTQYF
TRBJ1-1 . TRBV28 . 14 TGTGCCAGCAGTCCTACAGGGTGGAAGGCTGAAGCTTTCTTT CASSPTGWKAEAFF
TRBJ1-5 few TRBV4-1 . 15 TGCGCCAGCAGCCAAGTCGGGAATAGCAATCAGCCCCAGCATTTT CASSQVGNSNQPQHF
TRBJ2-1 . TRBV6-1 TRBD2 17 TGTGCCAGCAGTGAAGATTTAGGACTAGCGGGGAACAATGAGCAGTTCTTC CASSEDLGLAGNNEQFF
TRBJ1-1 . TRBV13 TRBD1 14 TGTGCCAGCAGCGCGGACAGGATGAACACTGAAGCTTTCTTT CASSADRMNTEAFF
TRBJ1-5 . TRBV7-9 . 13 TGTGCCAGCAGCTTAAGTCGGGGACAGCCCCAGCATTTT CASSLSRGQPQHF
TRBJ2-7 . TRBV28 . 12 TGTGCCAGCAGTGACGAGGGATACGAGCAGTACTTC CASSDEGYEQYF
TRBJ2-7 . TRBV28 TRBD1 13 TGTGCCAGCACCAGACAGGGTGGGTACGAGCAGTACTTC CASTRQGGYEQYF
TRBJ2-1 few TRBV28 . 14 TGTGCCAGCAGACAAGGGGGGGATGCGAATGAGCAGTTCTTC CASRQGGDANEQFF
TRBJ2-3 . TRBV9 . 14 TGTGCCAGCAGGCTGGGCGCGAACACAGATACGCAGTATTTT CASRLGANTDTQYF
TRBJ2-3 . TRBV5-1 . 15 TGCGCCAGCAGCTTGGCTGGTCAGGGCGAAGATACGCAGTATTTT CASSLAGQGEDTQYF
TRBJ1-1 . TRBV9 . 14 TGTGCCAGCAGCGTAGATGAGGGTAGGACTGAAGCTTTCTTT CASSVDEGRTEAFF
TRBJ1-2 . TRBV28 TRBD1 13 TGTGCCAGCAGTTCCTGGACAGGGGGCGGCTACACCTTC CASSSWTGGGYTF
TRBJ1-1 . TRBV4-3 . 15 TGCGCCAGCAGCCATAGAGACACGATGAACACTGAAGCTTTCTTT CASSHRDTMNTEAFF
TRBJ1-2 . TRBV29-1 . 13 TGCAGCGTTGAAGGAACAGGGAGCTATGGCTACACCTTC CSVEGTGSYGYTF
TRBJ2-1 . TRBV11-3 . 16 TGTGCCAGCAGCTCAAACCTACGGGAGCACTACAATGAGCAGTTCTTC CASSSNLREHYNEQFF